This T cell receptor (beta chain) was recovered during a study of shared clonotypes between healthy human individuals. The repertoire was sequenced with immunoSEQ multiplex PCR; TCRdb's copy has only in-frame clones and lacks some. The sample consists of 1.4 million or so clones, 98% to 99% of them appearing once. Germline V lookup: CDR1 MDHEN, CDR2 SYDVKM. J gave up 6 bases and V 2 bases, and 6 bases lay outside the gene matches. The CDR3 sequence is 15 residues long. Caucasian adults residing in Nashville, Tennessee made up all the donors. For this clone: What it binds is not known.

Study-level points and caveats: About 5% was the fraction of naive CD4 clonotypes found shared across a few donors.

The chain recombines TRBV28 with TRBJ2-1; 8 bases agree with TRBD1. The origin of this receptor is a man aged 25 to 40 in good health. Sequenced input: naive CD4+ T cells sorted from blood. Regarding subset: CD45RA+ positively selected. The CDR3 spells CASSLGGTGGNEQFF. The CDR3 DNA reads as TGTGCCAGCAGTTTAGGGGGAACAGGGGGCAATGAGCAGTTCTTC.